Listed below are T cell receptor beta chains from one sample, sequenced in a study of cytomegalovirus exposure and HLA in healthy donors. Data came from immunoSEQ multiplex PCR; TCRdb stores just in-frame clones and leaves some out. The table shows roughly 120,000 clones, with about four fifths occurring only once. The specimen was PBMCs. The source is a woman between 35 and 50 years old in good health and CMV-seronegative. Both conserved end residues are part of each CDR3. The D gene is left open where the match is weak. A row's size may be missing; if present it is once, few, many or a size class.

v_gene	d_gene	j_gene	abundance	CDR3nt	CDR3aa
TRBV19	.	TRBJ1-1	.	TGTGCCAGTAGAGAGGCACCCTTGGGGAACACTGAAGCTTTCTTT	CASREAPLGNTEAFF
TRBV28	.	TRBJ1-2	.	TGTGCCAGCAGTCCCGGGTCTCGCTACACCTTC	CASSPGSRYTF
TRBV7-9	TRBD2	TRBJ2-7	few	TGTGCCAGCAGAGGGGAAACTAGCGAGACCTACGAGCAGTACTTC	CASRGETSETYEQYF
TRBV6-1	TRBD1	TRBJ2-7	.	TGTGCCAGCAGTCTACGGGACAGGGGCTACGAGCAGTACTTC	CASSLRDRGYEQYF
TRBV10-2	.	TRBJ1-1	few	TGCGCCAGCAGTGAGTGGGACATCCCGCTTTATGTTAGCACTGAAGCTTTCTTT	CASSEWDIPLYVSTEAFF
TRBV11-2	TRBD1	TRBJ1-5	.	TGTGCCAGCAGCCTTGTGACAGGGGTAAGAAATCAGCCCCAGCATTTT	CASSLVTGVRNQPQHF
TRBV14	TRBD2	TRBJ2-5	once	TGTGCCAGCAGCTATACCACCCTTGTAGCGGGATTAGAGACCCAGTACTTC	CASSYTTLVAGLETQYF
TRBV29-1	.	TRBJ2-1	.	TGCAGCGTTCTGAGTCCGGGGTTACAGTTCTTC	CSVLSPGLQFF
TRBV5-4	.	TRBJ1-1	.	TGTGCCAGCAGCGGCAGGGCGGTTGTTGGCACTGAAGCTTTCTTT	CASSGRAVVGTEAFF
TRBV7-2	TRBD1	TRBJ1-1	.	TGTGCCAGCAGCGCCACCCCGGGACAGGGGGCGGCTTTCTTT	CASSATPGQGAAFF
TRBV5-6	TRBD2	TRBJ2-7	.	TGTGCCAGCAGCTTGTTCCAAGCGGGATTCAACGAGCAGTACTTC	CASSLFQAGFNEQYF
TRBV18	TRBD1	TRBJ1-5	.	TGTGCCAGCTCACAGGACAGGAATCAGCCCCAGCATTTT	CASSQDRNQPQHF
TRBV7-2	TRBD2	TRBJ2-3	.	TGTGCCAGCGGTAGGGCGGGAGGGAGCACAGATACGCAGTATTTT	CASGRAGGSTDTQYF
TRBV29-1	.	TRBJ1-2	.	TGCAGCGTTGTTAACGGTGGCTACACCTTC	CSVVNGGYTF
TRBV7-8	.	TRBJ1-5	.	TGTGCCAGCAGCTACGACGGGGTTAGGGGCAATCAGCCCCAGCATTTT	CASSYDGVRGNQPQHF
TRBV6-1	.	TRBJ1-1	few	TGTGCCAGCAGTGACGGGTTCGGTGAAGCTTTCTTT	CASSDGFGEAFF
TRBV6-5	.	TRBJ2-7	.	TGTGCCAGCAGTTTAACAGGCGCCGTGGGGTACGAGCAGTACTTC	CASSLTGAVGYEQYF
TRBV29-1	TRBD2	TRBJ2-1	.	TGCAGCGTCACTAGGACTAGCGGGAAGTACAATGAGCAGTTCTTC	CSVTRTSGKYNEQFF
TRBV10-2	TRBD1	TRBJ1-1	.	TGCGCCAGCAGCCTAGGGACAGGGGCCCCTATGAACACTGAAGCTTTCTTT	CASSLGTGAPMNTEAFF
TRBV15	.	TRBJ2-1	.	TGTGCCACCAGCAGAGATCGGTCTCCCGGCGGTAACAATGAGCAGTTCTTC	CATSRDRSPGGNNEQFF
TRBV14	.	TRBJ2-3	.	TGTGCCAGCAGCCAAGATGAAGTGGCTTCAGATACGCAGTATTTT	CASSQDEVASDTQYF
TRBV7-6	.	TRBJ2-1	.	TGTGCCAGCAGCCCAATAGCGAGCTCCTACAATGAGCAGTTCTTC	CASSPIASSYNEQFF
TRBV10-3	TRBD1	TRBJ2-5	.	TGTGCCATCAGGGAGGACAGGGCAGGAGAGACCCAGTACTTC	CAIREDRAGETQYF
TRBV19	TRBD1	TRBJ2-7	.	TGTGCCAGTAGTATGACCAGGGGGTACGAGCAGTACTTC	CASSMTRGYEQYF
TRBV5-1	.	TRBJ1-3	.	TGCGCCAGCAGCTTCGGGGCTGGAAACACCATATATTTT	CASSFGAGNTIYF
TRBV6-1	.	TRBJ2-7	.	TGTGCCAGCAGTGAAGTATTGGCAGCCTACGAGCAGTACTTC	CASSEVLAAYEQYF
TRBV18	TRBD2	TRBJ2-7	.	TGTGCCAGCTCACGTGTAGCGGGAGAGAGGGCCTACGAGCAGTACTTC	CASSRVAGERAYEQYF
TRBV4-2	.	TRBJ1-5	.	TGTGCCAGCAGCCAGGCAGGGTATAGCAATCAGCCCCAGCATTTT	CASSQAGYSNQPQHF
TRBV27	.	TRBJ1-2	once	TGTGCCAGTAGCGGTAGAGGGCAGGGAACCCACCAATACTATGGCTACACCTTC	CASSGRGQGTHQYYGYTF